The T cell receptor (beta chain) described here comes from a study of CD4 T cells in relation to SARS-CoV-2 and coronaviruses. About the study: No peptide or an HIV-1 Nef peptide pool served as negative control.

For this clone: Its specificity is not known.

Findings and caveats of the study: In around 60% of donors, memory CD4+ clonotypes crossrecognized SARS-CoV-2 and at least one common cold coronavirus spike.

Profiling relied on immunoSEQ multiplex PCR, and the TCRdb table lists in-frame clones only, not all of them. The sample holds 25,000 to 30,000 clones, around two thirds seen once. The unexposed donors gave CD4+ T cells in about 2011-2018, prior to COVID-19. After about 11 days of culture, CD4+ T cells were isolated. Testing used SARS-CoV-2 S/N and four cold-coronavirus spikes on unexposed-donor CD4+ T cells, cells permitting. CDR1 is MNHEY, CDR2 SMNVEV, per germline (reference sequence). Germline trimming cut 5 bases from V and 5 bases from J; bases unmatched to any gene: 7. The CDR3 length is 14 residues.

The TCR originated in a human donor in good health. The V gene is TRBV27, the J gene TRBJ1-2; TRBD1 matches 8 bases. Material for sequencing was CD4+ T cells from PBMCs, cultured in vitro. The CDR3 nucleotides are TGTGCCAGCAGTCGTTCCGGGACAGGATATGGCTACACCTTC. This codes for CASSRSGTGYGYTF.